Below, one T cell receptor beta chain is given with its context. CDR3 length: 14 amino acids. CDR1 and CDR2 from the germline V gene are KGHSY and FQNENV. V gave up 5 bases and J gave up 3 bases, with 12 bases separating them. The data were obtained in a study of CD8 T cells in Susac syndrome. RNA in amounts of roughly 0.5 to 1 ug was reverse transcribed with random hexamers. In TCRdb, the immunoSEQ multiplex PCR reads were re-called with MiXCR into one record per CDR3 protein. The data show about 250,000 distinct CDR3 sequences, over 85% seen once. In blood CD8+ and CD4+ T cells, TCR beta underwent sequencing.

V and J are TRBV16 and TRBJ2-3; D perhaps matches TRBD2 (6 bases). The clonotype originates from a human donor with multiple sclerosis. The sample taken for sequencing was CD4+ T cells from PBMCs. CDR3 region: CASSGRDWTDTQYF. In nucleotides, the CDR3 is TGTGCCAGCAGCGGCCGGGACTGGACAGATACGCAGTATTTT.